This TCR beta chain was recovered during a study of human T cells and chemical hapten exposure. Using its own MiXCR run on the RACE reads, TCRdb lists one record per CDR3 protein. The profile shows roughly 70,000 distinct CDR3 sequences, about 31% of them singletons. The time point here: patch test 1, 2 weeks after DPC sensitization. As to treatment: therapeutic diphenylcyclopropenone sensitization with weekly scalp DPC. This clonotype occurred a few times. The antigen is undetermined. Trimming took 5 bases from V and 3 from J; bases not matched to a gene: 12. Germline CDR1 reads PRHDT; CDR2 reads FYEKMQ (reference sequence). The CDR3 has 17 amino acids. Broader study findings: After DPC sensitization, TCRs above 1 in 1000 frequency showed no change.

The sequence derives from a man aged 40-55 years with alopecia areata. Some clones in this sample may be carry-over from other donors' samples. V and J are TRBV13 and TRBJ2-7, with 11 bases fitting TRBD2. The sequences come from whole blood, collected in connection with sensitization to the hapten diphenylcyclopropenone (DPC). The CDR3, as DNA: TGTGCCAGCAGCCCACCCCGGGCTAGCGGGAGGCACTACGAGCAGTACTTC. As protein: CASSPPRASGRHYEQYF. Full variable domain (missing parts from reference TRBV13 and TRBJ2-7): AAGVIQSPRHLIKEKRETATLKCYPIPRHDTVYWYQQGPGQDPQFLISFYEKMQSDKGSIPDRFSAQQFSDYHSELNMSSLELGDSALYFCASSPPRASGRHYEQYFGPGTRLTVT.